Shown below are 24 T cell receptor beta chains from a single sample sequenced in a study of control samples from healthy donors and cancer patients (dated by TCRdb to the early 2020s). The library was prepared using the immunoSEQ multiplex PCR assay. Drawn from immuneACCESS, this table holds only the in-frame rearrangements with V and J called that TCRdb kept. Clones are partly lost; checked studies trace under half to an unresolved V gene and leave the rest unexplained. Across this sample there are roughly 51,000 clones, with about 92% seen only once. The top ten hold roughly 1.6% of the sample. Sequencing was carried out using PBMCs. The source of these receptors is a man aged 35 to 55 with colorectal cancer.

V is TRBV27 and J is TRBJ1-5; D ambiguous. Germline assignment: CDR1 MNHEY and CDR2 SMNVEV (reference sequence). Trimming pared 3 bases from V and 0 bases from J, leaving 3 bases between. The CDR3 has 13 amino acids. The DNA for the CDR3 is TGTGCCAGCAGTTTGGGTAGCAATCAGCCCCAGCATTTT. Translating it yields CASSLGSNQPQHF.

The chain uses TRBV4-3 and TRBJ2-1; either TRBD1 or TRBD2 may supply D (6 bases each). The V gene lost 1 base and the J gene lost 5 bases, with 12 bases spanning the gap. In germline, CDR1 is LGHNA, CDR2 YSLEER. The CDR3 contains 15 residues. This chain's CDR3 is CASSQAGAANNEQFF. CDR3 nucleotide sequence: TGCGCCAGCAGCCAAGCGGGGGCAGCAAACAATGAGCAGTTCTTC.

The chain links TRBV29-1 to TRBJ1-1; 9 bases are shared with TRBD1. This CDR3 region has 15 residues. Trimming took 5 bases from V and 4 from J; bases not matched to a gene: 11. The germline V gene encodes CDR1 SQVTM and CDR2 ANQGSEA. The CDR3 here is CSVFNRGHGGTEAFF. In DNA form, the CDR3 reads TGCAGCGTTTTCAACAGGGGGCATGGGGGCACTGAAGCTTTCTTT.

The gene calls are TRBV5-5 and TRBJ1-3, with no clear D. Trimming cost V 4 bases and J 3 bases, with 14 bases left between them. The CDR3 loop spans 15 amino acids. Germline CDR1 reads SGHKS; CDR2 reads YYEKEE (reference sequence). CDR3 coding DNA: TGTGCCAGCAGCCACGACGATGTGGGTGGAAACACCATATATTTT. This gives the protein CASSHDDVGGNTIYF.

The chain links TRBV3-1 (or the pseudogene TRBV3-2) to TRBJ1-5; D uncertain. V lost 0 bases and J 7 bases, leaving 7 bases between the germline ends. This CDR3 contains 13 residues. Germline lookup yields CDR1 LGHDT and CDR2 YNNKEL (reference sequence). CDR3: CASSQDLQQPQHF. In DNA form, the CDR3 reads TGTGCCAGCAGCCAAGATTTGCAGCAGCCCCAGCATTTT.

This chain joins TRBV28 and TRBJ2-6; D remains unclear. Germline values: CDR1 MDHEN, CDR2 SYDVKM. CDR3 length: 17 residues. Between the trimmed V and J ends, which lost 3 bases and 0 bases, there was a span of 12 bases. The chain's CDR3 is CASSFLVWGSGANVLTF. The DNA of the CDR3 is TGTGCCAGCAGTTTTTTGGTGTGGGGCTCTGGGGCCAACGTCCTGACTTTC.

The rearrangement joins TRBV9 to TRBJ1-2, with a possible D match to TRBD1 (6 bases). This CDR3 contains 14 residues. Germline lookup yields CDR1 SGDLS and CDR2 YYNGEE. Trimming removed 4 bases from V and 8 bases from J, with 18 bases in between. The CDR3 reads CASSPRTDLGGYTF. The CDR3 nucleotides are TGTGCCAGCAGCCCCAGGACAGACCTCGGGGGCTACACCTTC.

The chain employs TRBV24-1 and TRBJ2-5; D gene uncertain. The V end was cut by 4 bases, the J end by 1 base, with 9 bases between. The CDR3 runs 14 residues. Germline lookup yields CDR1 KGHDR and CDR2 SFDVKD. The CDR3 DNA reads as TGTGCCACCAGTGAATCTAGTGGCCAAGAGACCCAGTACTTC. Its translation: CATSESSGQETQYF.

The chain recombines TRBV9 with TRBJ2-2; possible D gene TRBD2, 5 bases. The CDR3 has 14 amino acids. V lost 6 bases and J 0 bases, leaving 9 bases between the germline ends. Germline CDR1 and CDR2: SGDLS and YYNGEE. CDR3: CASTGKPNTGELFF. The CDR3 DNA reads as TGTGCCAGCACCGGGAAGCCGAACACCGGGGAGCTGTTTTTT.

The chain links TRBV6-5 to TRBJ1-1, with TRBD1 matching over 11 bases. Germline values: CDR1 MNHEY, CDR2 SVGAGI. The CDR3 covers 16 residues. Unmatched junction bases numbered 9, after V lost 4 bases and J lost 5 bases. CDR3: CASSSFGQGAWTEAFF. CDR3 in DNA: TGTGCCAGCAGTTCATTCGGACAGGGGGCTTGGACTGAAGCTTTCTTT.

This chain links TRBV19 with TRBJ2-5, with 7 bases lining up with TRBD1. The germline gives CDR1 LNHDA, CDR2 SQIVND (reference sequence). The CDR3 length is 17 residues. V lost 5 bases and J lost 5; bases outside the gene matches: 17. CDR3 nucleotides: TGTGCCAGTAGTCCCCACGCCGGGACAGCCTTTGGGGAGACCCAGTACTTC. Its translation is CASSPHAGTAFGETQYF. Full variable domain (outside the CDR3, taken from reference TRBV19 and TRBJ2-5): DGGITQSPKYLFRKEGQNVTLSCEQNLNHDAMYWYRQDPGQGLRLIYYSQIVNDFQKGDIAEGYSVSREKKESFPLTVTSAQKNPTAFYLCASSPHAGTAFGETQYFGPGTRLLVL.

This rearrangement joins TRBV5-8 to TRBJ2-3; 8 bases align to TRBD2. The V gene's germline CDR1 is SGHTS and CDR2 YDEGEE. After removal of 7 bases from V and 4 bases from J, the junction contained 11 bases not matched to a gene. CDR3 length: 15 residues. The CDR3 protein is CASSRGGRRADTQYF. In DNA, the CDR3 is TGTGCCAGCTCTCGGGGCGGGAGGCGAGCAGATACGCAGTATTTT.

The V and J genes are TRBV6-5 and TRBJ1-1; weak D call: TRBD1 (6 bases). The CDR3 has 12 residues. V dropped 7 bases and J dropped 7 bases, with 13 bases sitting between them. Germline V lookup: CDR1 MNHEY, CDR2 SVGAGI. CDR3 protein: CASMGGGYEAFF. DNA of the CDR3: TGTGCCAGCATGGGGGGCGGGTATGAAGCTTTCTTT.

The chain employs TRBV2 and TRBJ2-7, with 11 bases that match TRBD2. CDR3 length: 11 amino acids. Unmatched junction bases numbered 1, after V lost 7 bases and J lost 8 bases. Germline loops: CDR1 SNHLY, CDR2 FYNNEI. The CDR3 protein is CASTSGRQQYF. The CDR3 DNA follows: TGTGCCAGCACTAGCGGGAGGCAGCAGTACTTC.

The gene calls are TRBV27 and TRBJ2-5, with 9 positions matching TRBD1. CDR1 MNHEY and CDR2 SMNVEV come from the germline V gene (reference sequence). The junction had 4 bases not matched to a gene; V was cut back by 4 bases and J by 4 bases. The CDR3 covers 14 residues. The CDR3 bases are TGTGCCAGCAGTTCTCCGACAGGGGGAGAGACCCAGTACTTC. Its protein product is CASSSPTGGETQYF.

Comment on this clone: A read error may account for a junction end that differs from germline. The chain has TRBV7-7 and TRBJ1-1; 7 positions agree with TRBD1. Germline V gene sequence: CDR1 SSHAT, CDR2 FNYEAQ (reference sequence). There are 19 residues in the CDR3. Written as DNA, the CDR3 is TGTGCTAGCAGCCCCCGGTCGAGGGGAGGGGGCCTCTTGAACACTGAAGCTTTCTTT. Translating gives CASSPRSRGGGLLNTEAFF.

The J gene is TRBJ2-1, the V gene TRBV9; 10 bases map to TRBD2. V shed 4 bases, J shed 6 bases, and the junction held 10 bases outside the gene matches. This CDR3 comprises 16 residues. CDR1 is SGDLS and CDR2 is YYNGEE in the germline V gene. The CDR3 protein is CASSPSGRDLSNEQFF. The CDR3 DNA reads TGTGCCAGCAGCCCCAGCGGGAGGGACCTGAGCAATGAGCAGTTCTTC.

The chain couples TRBV24-1 to TRBJ2-6, with D possibly matching TRBD2 (6 bases). The CDR3 spans 16 residues. The V gene lost 6 bases and the J gene lost 2 bases, with 13 bases spanning the gap. CDR1 and CDR2 (germline): KGHDR, SFDVKD. The CDR3 DNA reads TGTGCCACCAGTCCCAGGTGGGGGGCTGGGGCCAACGTCCTGACTTTC. This gives the protein CATSPRWGAGANVLTF.

V gene TRBV7-8 combines with J gene TRBJ2-3; 8 bases match TRBD2. Germline values: CDR1 SGHVS, CDR2 FQNEAQ. The CDR3 sequence is 15 residues long. With 6 bases clipped from V and 0 bases from J, the junction kept 5 bases outside the gene matches. The DNA for the CDR3 is TGTGCCAGCAGTGCCTTAGCGGGAAGCACAGATACGCAGTATTTT. Protein product: CASSALAGSTDTQYF.

As DNA, the CDR3 is TGTGCCAGCAGCTCCTTGTCCGGGACTAGCGGCCAAATGGGGACCCAGTACTTC. Translation gives CASSSLSGTSGQMGTQYF. The chain carries TRBV11-2 and TRBJ2-5, with 11 bases identical to TRBD2. Germline V gene sequence: CDR1 SGHAT, CDR2 FQNNGV. V was pared by 4 bases and J by 7 bases, with 17 bases of the junction left unmatched. There are 18 residues in the CDR3.

The CDR3 DNA is TGTGCCAGCAGCCTCGAAGACCAAGAGACCCAGTACTTC. Translating gives CASSLEDQETQYF. The chain couples TRBV3-1 (or the pseudogene TRBV3-2) to TRBJ2-5; D is undetermined. This CDR3 has 13 residues. Looked up from germline, CDR1 is LGHDT and CDR2 is YNNKEL (reference sequence). V was shortened by 4 bases and J by 0 bases, with 6 bases between the two germline ends.

The chain links TRBV14 to TRBJ2-1; 12 nucleotides match TRBD2. There are 17 residues in the CDR3. The junction had 7 bases not matched to a gene; V was cut back by 5 bases and J by 2 bases. Germline V gene lookup returns CDR1 SGHDN and CDR2 FVKESK. The chain's CDR3 is CASSITGLAGPYNEQFF. For the CDR3, the DNA is TGTGCCAGCAGCATTACCGGACTAGCGGGACCCTACAATGAGCAGTTCTTC.

The rearrangement uses TRBV2 and TRBJ1-5, with D unresolved. CDR1 SNHLY and CDR2 FYNNEI come from the germline V gene. The V and J ends lost 3 bases and 7 bases respectively, with 10 bases between them. CDR3 size: 13 residues. The CDR3 sequence: CASSDRVRQPQHF. CDR3 DNA sequence: TGTGCCAGCAGTGATAGGGTCCGGCAGCCCCAGCATTTT.

By sample share, this clone is medium-sized. V usage is TRBV7-9 and J usage is TRBJ1-2; TRBD1 might be the D (5 bases). V lost 4 bases to trimming and J lost 6 bases, with 15 bases between them. The V gene's germline CDR1 is SEHNR and CDR2 FQNEAQ (reference sequence). The CDR3 extends over 14 amino acids. In DNA form, the CDR3 reads TGTGCCAGCAGCTCGACCCAGGGACGGAATGGCTACACCTTC. As protein: CASSSTQGRNGYTF.